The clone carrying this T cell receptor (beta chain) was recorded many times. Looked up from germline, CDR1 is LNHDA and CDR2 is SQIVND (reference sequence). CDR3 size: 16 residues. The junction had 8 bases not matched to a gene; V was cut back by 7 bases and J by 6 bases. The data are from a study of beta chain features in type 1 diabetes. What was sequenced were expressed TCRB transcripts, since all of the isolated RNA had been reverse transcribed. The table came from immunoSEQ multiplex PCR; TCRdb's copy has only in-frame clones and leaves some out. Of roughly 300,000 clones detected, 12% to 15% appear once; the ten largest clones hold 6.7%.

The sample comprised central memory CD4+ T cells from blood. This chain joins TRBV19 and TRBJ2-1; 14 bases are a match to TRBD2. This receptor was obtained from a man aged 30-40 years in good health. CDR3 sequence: CASTPTSGRVGNEQFF. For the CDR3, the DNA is TGTGCCAGTACCCCGACTAGCGGGAGGGTTGGCAATGAGCAGTTCTTC. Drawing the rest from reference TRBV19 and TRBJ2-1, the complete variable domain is DGGITQSPKYLFRKEGQNVTLSCEQNLNHDAMYWYRQDPGQGLRLIYYSQIVNDFQKGDIAEGYSVSREKKESFPLTVTSAQKNPTAFYLCASTPTSGRVGNEQFFGPGTRLTVL.